These 24 T cell receptor beta chains were all obtained from the same sample, sequenced in a study of T cells in Graves' hyperthyroidism and ophthalmopathy. Researchers took RNA transcripts and amplified the TCR beta CDR3 regions from them. An initial round of RT-PCR targeting the TCR CDR3 relied on the HTBI primer set. TCRdb fed the multiplex PCR reads into MiXCR, producing one record per CDR3 protein. The data show about 600,000 distinct CDR3 sequences, more than 15% seen once. Material: blood. The receptors were gathered from a woman aged 40 to 55 with Graves' ophthalmopathy.

This clonotype was seen repeatedly, ten times or more. The junction does not match germline at one end; this may be a read error. The genes are TRBV27 and TRBJ1-1; TRBD1 matches 8 bases. Germline CDR1 reads MNHEY; CDR2 reads SMNVEV (reference sequence). CDR3 length equals 13 residues. In DNA form, the CDR3 reads TGCGCCAGCAGCCTAGGACAGGGTTCTGAAGCTTTCTTT. Its protein is CASSLGQGSEAFF.

In this sample, this clonotype turned up many times. This chain links TRBV20-1 with TRBJ1-6; a possible D gene is TRBD1 (6 bases). The CDR3 totals 13 residues. Per germline, CDR1 DFQATT and CDR2 SNEGSKA (reference sequence). With 6 bases removed from V and 9 bases from J, the gap between germline ends came to 15 bases. The CDR3 region has the DNA TGCAGTGCAGGGGGGGGATCGATTTCACCCCTCCACTTT. It yields the protein CSAGGGSISPLHF.

This clonotype was seen a few times. J is TRBJ2-7 and V is TRBV18; 7 bases are a match to TRBD1. The CDR3 extends over 14 amino acids. V lost 4 bases, J lost 4 bases, and 7 bases stayed unmatched. In germline, CDR1 is KGHSH, CDR2 LQKENI. CDR3 DNA sequence: TGTGCCAGCTCACGACAGGGACCACTTTACGAGCAGTACTTC. Residues: CASSRQGPLYEQYF.

The sample holds many counts of this clonotype. The genes are TRBV5-1 and TRBJ2-1; the D is unclear. This CDR3 spans 15 amino acids. Germline values: CDR1 SGHRS, CDR2 YFSETQ. V was shortened by 0 bases and J by 1 base, with 8 bases between the two germline ends. This CDR3 reads CASSLDPGSYNEQFF. CDR3 coding DNA: TGCGCCAGCAGCTTGGACCCTGGATCCTACAATGAGCAGTTCTTC.

This clonotype was detected many times. The rearrangement uses TRBV6-1 and TRBJ1-1, with 12 bases fitting TRBD1. CDR3 length: 16 amino acids. The germline V gene encodes CDR1 MNHNS and CDR2 SASEGT. J was trimmed by 3 bases and V by 5 bases; bases with no gene match: 7. The CDR3 DNA reads as TGTGCCAGCAGTTTAGGGACAGGGGGCGCGGACACTGAAGCTTTCTTT. Protein sequence: CASSLGTGGADTEAFF.

This clonotype was detected only a few times. V is TRBV10-3 and J is TRBJ2-3, with no clear D. The CDR3 runs 13 residues. Looked up from germline, CDR1 is ENHRY and CDR2 is SYGVKD. With 5 bases removed from V and 1 base from J, the gap between germline ends came to 7 bases. This CDR3 reads CAISPTGTDTQYF. The CDR3 coding sequence is TGTGCCATCAGTCCGACTGGCACAGATACGCAGTATTTT.

This clonotype was seen a handful of times. The chain recombines TRBV6-1 with TRBJ1-5, with D possibly being TRBD1 (5 bases). The length of the CDR3 is 15 residues. V was pared by 7 bases and J by 1 base, with 14 bases between. Germline CDR1 MNHNS, CDR2 SASEGT. In DNA, the CDR3 is TGTGCCAGCACCATCGGAAGGACAAGCAATCAGCCCCAGCATTTT. It codes for CASTIGRTSNQPQHF.

The chain recombines TRBV28 with TRBJ1-1; no reliable D call. The CDR3 sequence is 12 residues long. Trimming stripped 8 bases from V and 0 bases from J, with 7 bases between. Germline V lookup: CDR1 MDHEN, CDR2 SYDVKM. The CDR3 sequence is CASGVVNTEAFF. CDR3 DNA sequence: TGTGCCAGCGGAGTCGTGAACACTGAAGCTTTCTTT.

This clonotype was observed a handful of times. The rearrangement uses TRBV29-1 and TRBJ1-4, with TRBD1 as a possible D gene (6 bases). The CDR3 consists of 16 residues. V was shortened by 0 bases and J by 0 bases, with 11 bases between the two germline ends. Germline V lookup: CDR1 SQVTM, CDR2 ANQGSEA. Here the CDR3 DNA reads TGCAGCGTTGAAGATATTCAGGGGCCAACTAATGAAAAACTGTTTTTT. Its protein is CSVEDIQGPTNEKLFF.

Comment on this clonotype: A single base separates this from a much larger clone, so it may be a read error. The CDR3 does not close with the conserved phenylalanine or tryptophan, likely indicating a read error. J is TRBJ2-5 and V is TRBV15; possibly TRBD1 for D (6 bases). Per the germline V gene, CDR1 is LNHNV and CDR2 is YYDKDF (reference sequence). The CDR3 extends over 15 amino acids. V was cut by 3 bases and J by 5 bases, with 16 bases left in between. The CDR3 here is CATSRQGQAGETQYL. The CDR3 DNA reads as TGTGCCACCAGCAGGCAGGGGCAGGCCGGGGAGACCCAGTACCTC.

This clonotype appeared a few times. The rearrangement uses TRBV6-1 and TRBJ1-6; 7 nucleotides align to TRBD1. Germline CDR1 is MNHNS and CDR2 is SASEGT. J lost 7 bases, V lost 5 bases, and 11 bases had no gene match. The CDR3 is 16 residues long. CDR3 sequence (DNA): TGTGCCAGCAGTTCGGGGACAGTCCGGATGAATTCACCCCTCCACTTT. Amino acid sequence: CASSSGTVRMNSPLHF.

The chain is built from TRBV10-3 and TRBJ2-3; 9 nucleotides match TRBD2. CDR3 length: 16 residues. J gave up 2 bases and V 3 bases, and 6 bases lay outside the gene matches. The V gene's germline CDR1 is ENHRY and CDR2 SYGVKD. CDR3 region: CAISERLAGITDTQYF. The CDR3 bases are TGTGCCATCAGTGAAAGGCTAGCGGGGATCACAGATACGCAGTATTTT.

This clonotype has a count of ten or more. The chain has TRBV20-1 and TRBJ1-2; a possible D gene is TRBD1 (5 bases). Trimming stripped 1 base from V and 3 bases from J, with 9 bases between. CDR3 length equals 13 residues. Germline CDR1 DFQATT, CDR2 SNEGSKA (reference sequence). CDR3 amino acids: CSARGGLDYGYTF. The CDR3 coding sequence is TGCAGTGCTAGAGGGGGACTTGACTATGGCTACACCTTC.

This sequence joins TRBV20-1 and TRBJ1-5, with D perhaps TRBD1 (6 bases). V shed 3 bases and J shed 4 bases, with 16 bases lying between them. CDR3 length: 15 residues. Germline V gene data show CDR1 as DFQATT and CDR2 as SNEGSKA (reference sequence). The CDR3 sequence: CSASGGGALNQPQHF. CDR3 sequence (DNA): TGCAGTGCTAGCGGGGGGGGGGCGTTGAATCAGCCCCAGCATTTT.

This clonotype was seen only a few times. The chain uses TRBV3-1 and TRBJ2-7; 8 bases line up with TRBD2. Germline CDR1 reads LGHDT; CDR2 reads YNNKEL (reference sequence). The CDR3 extends over 17 amino acids. V shed 5 bases, J shed 0 bases, and the junction held 12 bases outside the gene matches. As DNA, the CDR3 is TGTGCCAGCAGCAGGGGGTCGAGCGGGGGCGTCTCCTACGAGCAGTACTTC. It yields the protein CASSRGSSGGVSYEQYF.

This clonotype is a singleton in its sample. The chain carries TRBV5-5 and TRBJ2-3, with TRBD2 as a possible D gene (7 bases). V was shortened by 4 bases and J by 5 bases, with 20 bases between the two germline ends. Germline V CDR1 and CDR2: SGHKS, YYEKEE (reference sequence). The CDR3 length is 16 residues. CDR3 DNA sequence: TGTGCCAGCAGCCCCTCGGCGGGGGCGCGAGGAGATACGCAGTATTTT. Translated: CASSPSAGARGDTQYF.

This clonotype was observed a handful of times. The rearrangement joins TRBV28 to TRBJ2-2; 9 nucleotides agree with TRBD2. Looked up from germline, CDR1 is MDHEN and CDR2 is SYDVKM. The CDR3 contains 19 residues. Trimming cost V 5 bases and J 7 bases; bases outside gene matches: 20. CDR3 region: CASSPWSGTSRFESGELFF. The CDR3 region has the DNA TGTGCCAGCAGTCCCTGGTCCGGGACTAGCAGGTTTGAGAGCGGGGAGCTGTTTTTT. Combining the CDR3 with reference TRBV28 and TRBJ2-2 gives the whole variable domain DVKVTQSSRYLVKRTGEKVFLECVQDMDHENMFWYRQDPGLGLRLIYFSYDVKMKEKGDIPEGYSVSREKKERFSLILESASTNQTSMYLCASSPWSGTSRFESGELFFGEGSRLTVL.

This clonotype was recorded a few times. The chain is built from TRBV29-1 and TRBJ2-7; maybe TRBD1 (6 bases). Germline CDR1 reads SQVTM; CDR2 reads ANQGSEA. With 2 bases removed from V and 9 bases from J, the gap between germline ends came to 23 bases. The CDR3 sequence is 15 residues long. The CDR3: CSVETEGDKSLGQYF. CDR3 bases: TGCAGCGTTGAAACCGAGGGGGACAAGTCACTAGGGCAGTACTTC.

The V gene is TRBV4-2, the J gene TRBJ2-7; 12 positions match TRBD2. V shed 4 bases and J 4 bases; nucleotides not matched to a gene: 5. The CDR3 sequence is 15 residues long. Germline V gene lookup returns CDR1 LGHNA and CDR2 YNFKEQ. CDR3: CASSPGTSGQYEQYF. DNA of the CDR3: TGTGCCAGCAGCCCTGGGACTAGCGGGCAATACGAGCAGTACTTC.

V gene TRBV7-8 combines with J gene TRBJ1-1, with D perhaps TRBD1 (6 bases). Germline CDR1 is SGHVS and CDR2 is FQNEAQ. The CDR3 is 12 residues long. V was trimmed by 5 bases and J by 6 bases, leaving 10 bases between them. CDR3 bases: TGTGCCAGCAGCCACACAGGGTCTGAAGCTTTCTTT. Residues: CASSHTGSEAFF.

This clonotype was seen repeatedly, ten times or more. This chain joins TRBV18 and TRBJ1-3; D is unresolved. Per germline, CDR1 KGHSH and CDR2 LQKENI. The CDR3 sequence is 13 residues long. Trimming took off 8 bases at V and 0 bases at J, with 8 bases between the two ends. The CDR3 spells CASSPSSGNTIYF. Written as DNA, the CDR3 is TGTGCCAGCAGCCCTAGCTCTGGAAACACCATATATTTT.

This chain links TRBV18 with TRBJ1-1; D is possibly TRBD1 (6 bases). Germline V gene data show CDR1 as KGHSH and CDR2 as LQKENI. Trimming took 2 bases from V and 4 from J, leaving 14 bases between them. The CDR3 runs 15 residues. The CDR3 reads CASSPVGGRGTEAFF. CDR3 sequence (DNA): TGTGCCAGCTCACCAGTCGGGGGCAGGGGCACTGAAGCTTTCTTT.

This clonotype was detected ten times or more. J is TRBJ1-1 and V is TRBV5-1, with 10 bases aligning to TRBD1. Trimming removed 2 bases from V and 2 bases from J; junction bases left unmatched: 3. The CDR3 spans 15 residues. Germline CDR1 SGHRS, CDR2 YFSETQ. This chain's CDR3 is CASSFWTGGNTEAFF. DNA of the CDR3: TGCGCCAGCAGCTTTTGGACAGGGGGAAACACTGAAGCTTTCTTT.

A few counts support this clonotype. The V call is TRBV20-1, the J call TRBJ1-6; the match to TRBD1 covers 7 bases. Germline CDR1 DFQATT, CDR2 SNEGSKA (reference sequence). The CDR3 is 15 residues long. The trim removed 4 bases at V and 10 bases at J, leaving 13 bases unmatched. CDR3 sequence reads: CSATGGTAFGSPLHF. DNA for the CDR3: TGCAGTGCTACGGGGGGGACAGCCTTTGGATCACCCCTCCACTTT.